This entry concerns a single TCR beta chain. Germline CDR1 and CDR2: MNHEY and SMNVEV (reference sequence). V shed 8 bases and J 7 bases; nucleotides not matched to a gene: 17. This CDR3 contains 16 residues. These data originate in a study of blood T cell repertoires in COVID-19. Turning to the study itself: Nucleic acid was either cDNA or gDNA, and it came from T cells, B-cell-depleted T cells, or PBMCs.

Everyone who took part was roughly 18 to 89 years old, and they came from some 23 US areas. Authors' processing steps: From reference gene primer amplification, estimates of nucleated cell counts were derived. TCRdb keeps only in-frame clones here, not all; method: immunoSEQ multiplex PCR. V and J calls and clone size are copied from that table; D and trimming were computed from the DNA. Seen here are about 140,000 clones, under 90% observed once, and the top ten hold roughly 1.7%. Sequencing input: PBMCs or T cells enriched from blood (not recorded which). The sequence came from a woman under 30 who had been exposed to COVID-19. V is TRBV27 and J is TRBJ2-5; TRBD2 aligns across 9 bases. The CDR3 sequence is CASSGGLAGVSVTQYF. The CDR3 nucleotides read TGTGCCAGCTCGGGGGGGTTAGCGGGAGTAAGCGTGACCCAGTACTTC.